Shown below are 18 T cell receptor beta chains from a single sample sequenced in a study of blood T cell repertoires in COVID-19. Sequenced by immunoSEQ multiplex PCR; TCRdb stores in-frame clones only, minus some. The sample lists approximately 100,000 clones; about 90% were seen once. The sample was peripheral blood. These receptor sequences come from a woman aged 25 to 39 with acute or convalescent COVID-19.

The chain links TRBV3-1 (or the pseudogene TRBV3-2) to TRBJ1-1; TRBD1 aligns across 7 bases. V gave up 8 bases and J gave up 9 bases; unmatched junction bases: 3. The CDR3 sequence is 10 residues long. Looked up from germline, CDR1 is LGHDT and CDR2 is YNNKEL (reference sequence). The CDR3 sequence: CASGDSQAFF. The CDR3 DNA is TGTGCCAGCGGGGACAGTCAAGCTTTCTTT.

The chain combines TRBV2 with TRBJ2-3; a possible D gene is TRBD2 (5 bases). The CDR3 has 16 residues. Germline V gives CDR1 SNHLY, CDR2 FYNNEI. Deletions cut 5 bases from V and 1 base from J, with 16 bases between. The CDR3 spells CASSYLGLSRTDTQYF. CDR3 nucleotides: TGTGCCAGCAGTTACCTAGGACTCTCCCGCACAGATACGCAGTATTTT.

CDR3 protein: CASGSLSSTDTQYF. CDR3 bases: TGTGCTAGTGGTTCACTCTCTAGCACAGATACGCAGTATTTT. The chain links TRBV12-5 to TRBJ2-3; D is unresolved. The germline V and J ends were trimmed by 4 bases and 0 bases, with 8 bases remaining between them. The CDR3 is 14 amino acids. Germline CDR1 and CDR2: LGHNT and FRNRAP.

The V gene is TRBV21-1, the J gene TRBJ1-5; the D call of TRBD1 is as the table states it, not checked on the DNA. TRBV21-1 is reported as a pseudogene. This CDR3 comprises 13 residues. DNA for the CDR3: TGTGCCAGCCCAGGGGCCCCAAATCAGCCCCAGCATTTT. It translates to CASPGAPNQPQHF.

The chain joins TRBV29-1 to TRBJ1-5; tentative D call: TRBD1 (5 bases). CDR1 is SQVTM and CDR2 is ANQGSEA in the germline V gene. V was trimmed by 6 bases and J by 0 bases, leaving 12 bases between them. The CDR3 runs to 14 residues. The DNA for the CDR3 is TGCAGCGTCCGGGGCGGGGATAGCAATCAGCCCCAGCATTTT. Its translation is CSVRGGDSNQPQHF.

This chain links TRBV19 with TRBJ1-1; weak D call: TRBD1 (6 bases). The ends were cut back, 5 bases at V and 0 bases at J, with 10 bases in the middle. Germline V CDR1 and CDR2: LNHDA, SQIVND (reference sequence). The CDR3 runs to 14 residues. The CDR3 sequence: CASSGWTVNTEAFF. Here the CDR3 DNA reads TGTGCCAGTAGTGGCTGGACAGTGAACACTGAAGCTTTCTTT.

A remark on this clone: In the same sample, other DNA sequences code for this CDR3. The chain has TRBV7-9 and TRBJ1-1; 8 bases line up with TRBD1. The CDR3 sequence is 13 residues long. V gave up 3 bases and J gave up 4 bases; unmatched junction bases: 1. Germline lookup yields CDR1 SEHNR and CDR2 FQNEAQ (reference sequence). The DNA of the CDR3 is TGTGCCAGCAGCTTTGACAGGGGCACTGAAGCTTTCTTT. It codes for CASSFDRGTEAFF.

This clone was seen once. The chain employs TRBV5-1 and TRBJ2-6; weak D call: TRBD2 (6 bases). The ends were cut back, 2 bases at V and 2 bases at J, with 8 bases in the middle. CDR3 length: 15 amino acids. Germline assignment: CDR1 SGHRS and CDR2 YFSETQ. The CDR3 DNA sequence: TGCGCCAGCAGCTTTTCGGGGGCTGGGGCCAACGTCCTGACTTTC. As protein: CASSFSGAGANVLTF.

The chain is built from TRBV28 and TRBJ1-1; 9 positions match TRBD1. V dropped 1 base and J dropped 6; count of bases not matched to a gene: 6. Germline assignment: CDR1 MDHEN and CDR2 SYDVKM. The CDR3 covers 15 residues. The CDR3 region has the DNA TGTGCCAGCAGTTTATCCACAGGGGGCCGGGCTGAAGCTTTCTTT. It specifies CASSLSTGGRAEAFF.

This rearrangement joins TRBV5-1 to TRBJ2-2; 9 bases map to TRBD1. In germline, CDR1 is SGHRS, CDR2 YFSETQ. CDR3 length: 18 amino acids. Trimming removed 4 bases from V and 7 bases from J; junction bases left unmatched: 17. CDR3: CASSQNPRDRVFGGELFF. In DNA form, the CDR3 reads TGCGCCAGCAGCCAAAACCCCCGGGACAGGGTTTTTGGCGGGGAGCTGTTTTTT.

The rearrangement joins TRBV18 to TRBJ2-3, with D hard to call. The CDR3 contains 14 residues. Germline lookup yields CDR1 KGHSH and CDR2 LQKENI. Trimming removed 8 bases at V and 4 bases at J, with 16 bases between. CDR3 protein: CASRDPASADTQYF. The CDR3 DNA is TGTGCCAGCCGTGACCCGGCCAGCGCAGATACGCAGTATTTT.

The V call is TRBV27, the J call TRBJ2-5, with TRBD2 as a possible D gene (6 bases). CDR1 and CDR2 from the germline V gene are MNHEY and SMNVEV (reference sequence). CDR3 length equals 11 residues. The V end was cut by 3 bases, the J end by 7 bases, with 6 bases between. The CDR3 DNA sequence: TGTGCCAGCAGTTTGGGGGGGACCCAGTACTTC. Protein sequence: CASSLGGTQYF.

This clone is a singleton in its sample. CDR3: CATSRDGVRTGGSGELFF. The CDR3 DNA reads as TGTGCCACCAGCAGAGATGGGGTTCGGACAGGGGGTTCCGGGGAGCTGTTTTTT. V and J are TRBV15 and TRBJ2-2, with 10 bases aligning to TRBD1. V dropped 0 bases and J dropped 6; count of bases not matched to a gene: 10. The CDR3 is 18 residues long. CDR1 is LNHNV and CDR2 is YYDKDF in the germline V gene (reference sequence).

The V and J genes are TRBV28 and TRBJ2-7; 8 bases are a match to TRBD1. CDR3 length equals 16 residues. V shed 5 bases and J 3 bases; nucleotides not matched to a gene: 12. Germline values: CDR1 MDHEN, CDR2 SYDVKM. The CDR3 DNA is TGTGCCAGCAGTAGTAGGGGCCGGACAGGGTTCTACGAGCAGTACTTC. Protein product: CASSSRGRTGFYEQYF.

The V call is TRBV19, the J call TRBJ1-1; D unclear. CDR3 length: 16 residues. V lost 3 bases to trimming and J lost 0 bases, with 14 bases between them. Germline V gene sequence: CDR1 LNHDA, CDR2 SQIVND (reference sequence). The CDR3 DNA reads as TGTGCCAGTAGTATCTTGCCGACCACTATGAACACTGAAGCTTTCTTT. This gives the protein CASSILPTTMNTEAFF.

In its sample, this clone was seen a few times. The chain links TRBV10-3 to TRBJ2-7, with D uncertain. Germline CDR1 is ENHRY and CDR2 is SYGVKD. CDR3 length equals 12 residues. The V gene lost 11 bases and the J gene lost 0 bases, with 11 bases spanning the gap. DNA of the CDR3: TGTGCCGTTTCGCGGAGCTCCTACGAGCAGTACTTC. As protein: CAVSRSSYEQYF.

This chain uses TRBV6-6 with TRBJ2-7; 8 bases match TRBD2. Germline loops: CDR1 MNHNY, CDR2 SVGAGI (reference sequence). V shed 4 bases and J 1 base; nucleotides not matched to a gene: 6. The CDR3 sequence is 15 residues long. The DNA of the CDR3 is TGTGCCAGCAGTTCGGGTAGCGGGGTATCCTACGAGCAGTACTTC. Protein: CASSSGSGVSYEQYF.

This sequence joins TRBV21-1 and TRBJ1-4. TRBV21-1 is given as a pseudogene. The CDR3 is made up of 17 amino acids. This chain's CDR3 is CASQKVETVPTNEKLFF. CDR3 DNA sequence: TGTGCCAGCCAAAAGGTGGAGACTGTCCCAACTAATGAAAAACTGTTTTTT.